A selection of T cell receptor beta chains follows, all from one sample in a study of T cell changes during pregnancy in multiple sclerosis. Sequencing used immunoSEQ multiplex PCR; TCRdb keeps in-frame clones, though not all of them. This repertoire shows about 60,000 clones, about 91% found once; its top ten account for approximately 0.9%. This sample comprised peripheral blood, obtained before pregnancy. These receptors came from a female donor with multiple sclerosis, enrolled in a pregnancy study. Both conserved end residues are part of each CDR3. The order of the fields is clone size, D gene, CDR3 length, V gene, J gene, CDR3 DNA, CDR3 protein. D genes are given only for firm matches. Size is stated for part of the rows, as once, few or many counts, or as a class when the clone is expanded.

clone_size: NA; d_call: NA; cdr3_length: 15; v_call: TRBV6-1; j_call: TRBJ1-6; cdr3_nt: TGTGCCAGCAGTGAGTCGGGACAAGGGCATTCACCCCTCCACTTT; cdr3_aa: CASSESGQGHSPLHF
clone_size: once; d_call: TRBD1; cdr3_length: 14; v_call: TRBV7-6; j_call: TRBJ1-6; cdr3_nt: TGTGCCAGCAGCTTAGGGCAGGGGGGTTCACCCCTCCACTTT; cdr3_aa: CASSLGQGGSPLHF
clone_size: NA; d_call: NA; cdr3_length: 16; v_call: TRBV5-1; j_call: TRBJ2-6; cdr3_nt: TGCGCCAGCAGCTTGGGGCAGTCGACTGGGGCCAACGTCCTGACTTTC; cdr3_aa: CASSLGQSTGANVLTF
clone_size: NA; d_call: NA; cdr3_length: 13; v_call: TRBV11-1; j_call: TRBJ2-3; cdr3_nt: TGTGCCAGCAGGGACTCAAACACAGATACGCAGTATTTT; cdr3_aa: CASRDSNTDTQYF
clone_size: NA; d_call: TRBD1; cdr3_length: 18; v_call: TRBV4-3; j_call: TRBJ1-2; cdr3_nt: TGCGCCAGCAGCTCATCAGACGGGAAGGGACAGGGGAGCTATGGCTACACCTTC; cdr3_aa: CASSSSDGKGQGSYGYTF
clone_size: NA; d_call: NA; cdr3_length: 12; v_call: TRBV27; j_call: TRBJ1-6; cdr3_nt: TGTGCCAGCAGTTTCTCAGATTCACCCCTCCACTTT; cdr3_aa: CASSFSDSPLHF
clone_size: NA; d_call: TRBD1; cdr3_length: 16; v_call: TRBV4-1; j_call: TRBJ2-7; cdr3_nt: TGCGCCAGCAGCCAAGCAGCGACAGGGATCGCCTACGAGCAGTACTTC; cdr3_aa: CASSQAATGIAYEQYF
clone_size: NA; d_call: NA; cdr3_length: 12; v_call: TRBV12-5; j_call: TRBJ2-7; cdr3_nt: TGTGCTAGTGGCCTACGGGTCTACGAGCAGTACTTC; cdr3_aa: CASGLRVYEQYF
clone_size: NA; d_call: NA; cdr3_length: 14; v_call: TRBV14; j_call: TRBJ1-1; cdr3_nt: TGTGCCAGCAGCCAAGTTGCCGGGAGGACTGAAGCTTTCTTT; cdr3_aa: CASSQVAGRTEAFF
clone_size: NA; d_call: TRBD2; cdr3_length: 14; v_call: TRBV7-3; j_call: TRBJ2-1; cdr3_nt: TGTGCCAGCAGCCTAACTAGCGGGTTAAGTGAGCAGTTCTTC; cdr3_aa: CASSLTSGLSEQFF
clone_size: NA; d_call: TRBD1; cdr3_length: 15; v_call: TRBV7-6; j_call: TRBJ1-6; cdr3_nt: TGTGCCAGCAGCTCGCCGGGACAGGGGGGTTCACCCCTCCACTTT; cdr3_aa: CASSSPGQGGSPLHF
clone_size: NA; d_call: TRBD1; cdr3_length: 14; v_call: TRBV6-1; j_call: TRBJ1-1; cdr3_nt: TGTGCCAGCAGCTGGTCCGGGACAGGGGGTGAAGCTTTCTTT; cdr3_aa: CASSWSGTGGEAFF
clone_size: NA; d_call: TRBD1; cdr3_length: 14; v_call: TRBV4-3; j_call: TRBJ2-7; cdr3_nt: TGCGCCAGCAGCCAAGGGACAGGGTATTCCGAGCAGTACTTC; cdr3_aa: CASSQGTGYSEQYF
clone_size: NA; d_call: NA; cdr3_length: 15; v_call: TRBV10-3; j_call: TRBJ2-7; cdr3_nt: TGTGCCATCAGTGAGGGGCAGGCTGAATCCTACGAGCAGTACTTC; cdr3_aa: CAISEGQAESYEQYF
clone_size: NA; d_call: TRBD1; cdr3_length: 16; v_call: TRBV7-9; j_call: TRBJ1-2; cdr3_nt: TGTGCCAGCAGCTTCGGTAGGACAGGGGGTTTGGATGGCTACACCTTC; cdr3_aa: CASSFGRTGGLDGYTF
clone_size: NA; d_call: NA; cdr3_length: 15; v_call: TRBV6-5; j_call: TRBJ1-1; cdr3_nt: TGTGCCAGCAGCTCCGAGGGGAGGGGGGACACTGAAGCTTTCTTT; cdr3_aa: CASSSEGRGDTEAFF
clone_size: few; d_call: NA; cdr3_length: 16; v_call: TRBV7-9; j_call: TRBJ1-1; cdr3_nt: TGTGCCAGCAGCCCCAGCCGACAGGTCTGGTACACTGAAGCTTTCTTT; cdr3_aa: CASSPSRQVWYTEAFF
clone_size: NA; d_call: TRBD1; cdr3_length: 15; v_call: TRBV14; j_call: TRBJ1-2; cdr3_nt: TGTGCCAGCAGCCCCCAACAGGGGGCTTACTATGGCTACACCTTC; cdr3_aa: CASSPQQGAYYGYTF
clone_size: NA; d_call: NA; cdr3_length: 11; v_call: TRBV29-1; j_call: TRBJ1-1; cdr3_nt: TGCAGCGCCATCAGGGCTACTGAAGCTTTCTTT; cdr3_aa: CSAIRATEAFF
clone_size: NA; d_call: TRBD1; cdr3_length: 16; v_call: TRBV5-6; j_call: TRBJ2-7; cdr3_nt: TGTGCCAGCAGCCCCCGGCCGGGACAGGCTGCCTACGAGCAGTACTTC; cdr3_aa: CASSPRPGQAAYEQYF
clone_size: NA; d_call: NA; cdr3_length: 14; v_call: TRBV11-1; j_call: TRBJ1-6; cdr3_nt: TGTGCCAGCAGGACAGGATCCTATAATTCACCCCTCCACTTT; cdr3_aa: CASRTGSYNSPLHF
clone_size: NA; d_call: NA; cdr3_length: 16; v_call: TRBV4-3; j_call: TRBJ1-2; cdr3_nt: TGCGCCAGCAGCCAAGACGGCACGGCGGGGGCCTATGGCTACACCTTC; cdr3_aa: CASSQDGTAGAYGYTF
clone_size: NA; d_call: NA; cdr3_length: 13; v_call: TRBV6-6; j_call: TRBJ1-5; cdr3_nt: TGTGCCAGCTCGGGGGTGGGTAATCAGCCCCAGCATTTT; cdr3_aa: CASSGVGNQPQHF
clone_size: NA; d_call: NA; cdr3_length: 13; v_call: TRBV25-1; j_call: TRBJ1-1; cdr3_nt: TGTGCCAGCAGACGAGGGTCGGCCACTGAAGCTTTCTTT; cdr3_aa: CASRRGSATEAFF
clone_size: NA; d_call: NA; cdr3_length: 16; v_call: TRBV5-6; j_call: TRBJ1-2; cdr3_nt: TGTGCCAGCAGCCTCAATATGGGACAAAATAACTATGGCTACACCTTC; cdr3_aa: CASSLNMGQNNYGYTF
clone_size: NA; d_call: NA; cdr3_length: 13; v_call: TRBV5-4; j_call: TRBJ1-3; cdr3_nt: TGTGCCAGCAGCTTCCAGGCTGGAAACACCATATATTTT; cdr3_aa: CASSFQAGNTIYF
clone_size: once; d_call: NA; cdr3_length: 12; v_call: TRBV12-5; j_call: TRBJ1-2; cdr3_nt: TGTGCTAGTGGTTCCCCCGACTATGGCTACACCTTC; cdr3_aa: CASGSPDYGYTF
clone_size: few; d_call: NA; cdr3_length: 16; v_call: TRBV7-3; j_call: TRBJ2-1; cdr3_nt: TGTGCCAGCAGCTTACGGCCGGGGAGTTCCTACAATGAGCAGTTCTTC; cdr3_aa: CASSLRPGSSYNEQFF
clone_size: NA; d_call: TRBD1; cdr3_length: 14; v_call: TRBV10-3; j_call: TRBJ1-1; cdr3_nt: TGTGCCATCGCCGGGACAGGAAGGGACACTGAAGCTTTCTTT; cdr3_aa: CAIAGTGRDTEAFF
clone_size: NA; d_call: NA; cdr3_length: 15; v_call: TRBV29-1; j_call: TRBJ2-7; cdr3_nt: TGCAGCGTTGAATACGCCCGGGGGGCTGGCTACGAGCAGTACTTC; cdr3_aa: CSVEYARGAGYEQYF
clone_size: once; d_call: NA; cdr3_length: 15; v_call: TRBV11-2; j_call: TRBJ2-7; cdr3_nt: TGTGCCAGCAGCGAGGATAGGGGGGGCTTCTACGAGCAGTACTTC; cdr3_aa: CASSEDRGGFYEQYF
clone_size: NA; d_call: NA; cdr3_length: 13; v_call: TRBV4-3; j_call: TRBJ1-3; cdr3_nt: TGCGCCAGCAGCCAAGGAGCAGGAAACACCATATATTTT; cdr3_aa: CASSQGAGNTIYF
clone_size: NA; d_call: TRBD1; cdr3_length: 14; v_call: TRBV7-7; j_call: TRBJ2-7; cdr3_nt: TGTGCCAGCAGCAAAGGGACAGGGGCCTACGAGCAGTACTTC; cdr3_aa: CASSKGTGAYEQYF
clone_size: once; d_call: NA; cdr3_length: 13; v_call: TRBV6-5; j_call: TRBJ2-5; cdr3_nt: TGTGCCAGCAGTTACTCAACAGGAGCCCCCCAGTACTTC; cdr3_aa: CASSYSTGAPQYF
clone_size: few; d_call: TRBD1; cdr3_length: 12; v_call: TRBV30; j_call: TRBJ1-1; cdr3_nt: TGTGCTGGGGGACAGGGCCTCACTGAAGCTTTCTTT; cdr3_aa: CAGGQGLTEAFF
clone_size: NA; d_call: NA; cdr3_length: 14; v_call: TRBV6-5; j_call: TRBJ2-6; cdr3_nt: TGTGCCAGCACTGGGAGGTACGGGGCCAACGTCCTGACTTTC; cdr3_aa: CASTGRYGANVLTF
clone_size: NA; d_call: NA; cdr3_length: 13; v_call: TRBV7-3; j_call: TRBJ2-7; cdr3_nt: TGTGCCAGCAGCTCCAGGATGGCCTACGAGCAGTACTTC; cdr3_aa: CASSSRMAYEQYF
clone_size: once; d_call: TRBD1; cdr3_length: 17; v_call: TRBV4-3; j_call: TRBJ2-6; cdr3_nt: TGCGCCAGCAGCCAAGGAGGACAGGGCGACGGGGCCAACGTCCTGACTTTC; cdr3_aa: CASSQGGQGDGANVLTF
clone_size: NA; d_call: TRBD2; cdr3_length: 15; v_call: TRBV12-5; j_call: TRBJ2-5; cdr3_nt: TGTGCTAGTGGTCGCGGGCTAGCGGGGGGGCCTCCCCAGTACTTC; cdr3_aa: CASGRGLAGGPPQYF
clone_size: NA; d_call: NA; cdr3_length: 16; v_call: TRBV7-3; j_call: TRBJ1-5; cdr3_nt: TGTGCCAGCAGCCGAACCGAAGGACAGTTCAATCAGCCCCAGCATTTT; cdr3_aa: CASSRTEGQFNQPQHF
clone_size: NA; d_call: NA; cdr3_length: 13; v_call: TRBV18; j_call: TRBJ1-2; cdr3_nt: TGTGCCAGCTCAGACTCACAGGGTTATGGCTACACCTTC; cdr3_aa: CASSDSQGYGYTF
clone_size: NA; d_call: NA; cdr3_length: 16; v_call: TRBV7-2; j_call: TRBJ1-1; cdr3_nt: TGTGCCAGCAGCTTGCGGGCGGGAGCTATGAACACTGAAGCTTTCTTT; cdr3_aa: CASSLRAGAMNTEAFF
clone_size: NA; d_call: NA; cdr3_length: 16; v_call: TRBV9; j_call: TRBJ2-1; cdr3_nt: TGTGCCAGCAGCGTCACCCATGCCGGGGCCTACAATGAGCAGTTCTTC; cdr3_aa: CASSVTHAGAYNEQFF
clone_size: NA; d_call: TRBD1; cdr3_length: 15; v_call: TRBV18; j_call: TRBJ2-3; cdr3_nt: TGTGCCAGCTCCTCGACAGGGTTGAGGACAGATACGCAGTATTTT; cdr3_aa: CASSSTGLRTDTQYF
clone_size: NA; d_call: NA; cdr3_length: 12; v_call: TRBV19; j_call: TRBJ2-1; cdr3_nt: TGTGCCAGTGGGGCGTCCTACAATGAGCAGTTCTTC; cdr3_aa: CASGASYNEQFF
clone_size: NA; d_call: TRBD1; cdr3_length: 13; v_call: TRBV6-5; j_call: TRBJ1-2; cdr3_nt: TGTGCCAGCGTTCAAACAGGGGCGCGGGGCTACACCTTC; cdr3_aa: CASVQTGARGYTF
clone_size: NA; d_call: NA; cdr3_length: 14; v_call: TRBV7-8; j_call: TRBJ1-2; cdr3_nt: TGTGCCAGCAGCTTCACGACTCAGTTTTATGGCTACACCTTC; cdr3_aa: CASSFTTQFYGYTF
clone_size: NA; d_call: NA; cdr3_length: 13; v_call: TRBV5-6; j_call: TRBJ1-2; cdr3_nt: TGTGCCAGCAGCTTGCGGGGGGCCGGCGGCTACACCTTC; cdr3_aa: CASSLRGAGGYTF
clone_size: NA; d_call: NA; cdr3_length: 15; v_call: TRBV19; j_call: TRBJ1-1; cdr3_nt: TGTGCCAGTAGTATAGGGCCCCATTTGAACACTGAAGCTTTCTTT; cdr3_aa: CASSIGPHLNTEAFF
clone_size: NA; d_call: NA; cdr3_length: 11; v_call: TRBV6-5; j_call: TRBJ2-7; cdr3_nt: TGTGCCAGCAGTGATAGCTACGAGCAGTACTTC; cdr3_aa: CASSDSYEQYF
clone_size: NA; d_call: NA; cdr3_length: 14; v_call: TRBV6-1; j_call: TRBJ1-2; cdr3_nt: TGTGCCAGCACCCTCTCGGGGGTTGGCTATGGCTACACCTTC; cdr3_aa: CASTLSGVGYGYTF
clone_size: NA; d_call: TRBD2; cdr3_length: 17; v_call: TRBV27; j_call: TRBJ2-1; cdr3_nt: TGTGCCAGCAGTAGACCGGGACTAGCGGGTTGGTACAATGAGCAGTTCTTC; cdr3_aa: CASSRPGLAGWYNEQFF
clone_size: NA; d_call: TRBD2; cdr3_length: 15; v_call: TRBV5-1; j_call: TRBJ2-1; cdr3_nt: TGCGCCAGCAGCACGGGACTAGCAACCTACAATGAGCAGTTCTTC; cdr3_aa: CASSTGLATYNEQFF
clone_size: NA; d_call: TRBD1; cdr3_length: 16; v_call: TRBV5-6; j_call: TRBJ2-3; cdr3_nt: TGTGCCAGCAGCCTGGGGGACAGGGGGCGGATAGATACGCAGTATTTT; cdr3_aa: CASSLGDRGRIDTQYF
clone_size: NA; d_call: NA; cdr3_length: 15; v_call: TRBV15; j_call: TRBJ1-2; cdr3_nt: TGTGCCACCAGCAGAGATAGAAGGGGCGCGGTCGGCTACACCTTC; cdr3_aa: CATSRDRRGAVGYTF
clone_size: NA; d_call: TRBD1; cdr3_length: 16; v_call: TRBV6-6; j_call: TRBJ1-1; cdr3_nt: TGTGCCAGCAGCCTCTACTCCGGGACAGGGGACACTGAAGCTTTCTTT; cdr3_aa: CASSLYSGTGDTEAFF
clone_size: NA; d_call: TRBD1; cdr3_length: 14; v_call: TRBV7-3; j_call: TRBJ2-1; cdr3_nt: TGTGCCAGCAGCCTCGGGACAGATTACAATGAGCAGTTCTTC; cdr3_aa: CASSLGTDYNEQFF
clone_size: NA; d_call: TRBD1; cdr3_length: 16; v_call: TRBV4-2; j_call: TRBJ1-6; cdr3_nt: TGTGCCAGCAGCCAAGATATAGGGACAGGGAATTCACCCCTCCACTTT; cdr3_aa: CASSQDIGTGNSPLHF
clone_size: NA; d_call: TRBD2; cdr3_length: 16; v_call: TRBV28; j_call: TRBJ2-3; cdr3_nt: TGTGCCAGCAGTTCACCTAGCGGGGCTAGCACAGATACGCAGTATTTT; cdr3_aa: CASSSPSGASTDTQYF
clone_size: NA; d_call: NA; cdr3_length: 14; v_call: TRBV9; j_call: TRBJ1-2; cdr3_nt: TGTGCCAGCAGCGTAGACGAAGGGGTGAGTGGCTACACCTTC; cdr3_aa: CASSVDEGVSGYTF